The 13 T cell receptor beta chains listed next were all sequenced from one sample in a study of beta chain features in type 1 diabetes (dated by TCRdb to 2017 to 2018). General study outcomes and caveats: A moderate but significant shortening of TCRB CDR3 length was observed in type 1 diabetes patients in all four CD4+ subsets.

These TCRs are of unknown antigen specificity. Libraries were constructed by the immunoSEQ multiplex PCR assay. The High Capacity cDNA Reverse Transcription Kit was used to reverse transcribe all of the isolated RNA, meaning that expressed TCRB transcripts were what got sequenced. Held by TCRdb, this immuneACCESS table contains in-frame sequences only and omits some clones. Under half of the omission traces to an unresolved V gene where checked; the cause of the rest is unknown. This sample comprises around 710,000 clones, roughly an eighth of them detected only once. More than 0.1% of the sample is held by the ten biggest clonotypes. Material: naive CD4+ T cells from blood. According to the study, the label for this sample's cell subset or site signals: true naive CD4+ T cells. These receptors were taken from a man younger than 45 with type 1 diabetes.

The chain is built from TRBV19 and TRBJ1-6, with no clear D. Germline V gene lookup returns CDR1 LNHDA and CDR2 SQIVND (reference sequence). This CDR3 has 13 amino acids. Between the trimmed V and J ends, which lost 9 bases and 7 bases, there was a span of 13 bases. The CDR3 region is CASLGQANSPLHF. CDR3 DNA sequence: TGTGCCAGCCTGGGTCAGGCCAATTCACCCCTCCACTTT.

The genes are TRBV7-9 and TRBJ2-7; D unresolved. Germline CDR1 and CDR2: SEHNR and FQNEAQ (reference sequence). Trimming cost V 4 bases and J 0 bases, with 4 bases left between them. The CDR3 spans 12 residues. The CDR3 reads CASSSVSYEQYF. The CDR3 DNA reads as TGTGCCAGCAGCTCAGTCTCCTACGAGCAGTACTTC.

The sample holds a few counts of this clone. This sample includes further DNA sequences coding for the same CDR3. CDR3 protein: CASSLGTNNQPQHF. The CDR3 coding sequence is TGCGCCAGCAGCTTGGGAACTAACAATCAGCCCCAGCATTTT. This chain uses TRBV5-1 with TRBJ1-5; D unresolved. This CDR3 has 14 residues. The germline V gene has CDR1 SGHRS and CDR2 YFSETQ. V dropped 0 bases and J dropped 3 bases, with 7 bases sitting between them.

The chain uses TRBV11-3 and TRBJ2-7; possible D gene TRBD2, 5 bases. Trimming pared 4 bases from V and 7 bases from J, leaving 17 bases between. CDR1 and CDR2 from the germline V gene are SGHNT and YENEEA. The CDR3 runs to 14 residues. This chain's CDR3 is CASSSTRGPREQYF. The DNA of the CDR3 is TGTGCCAGCAGCTCTACACGCGGGCCCCGGGAGCAGTACTTC.

In this sample, this clone turned up a few times. The J gene is TRBJ1-2, the V gene TRBV4-3; possibly TRBD1 for D (5 bases). The CDR3 runs 15 residues. The ends were cut back, 1 base at V and 0 bases at J, with 9 bases in the middle. Germline V gives CDR1 LGHNA, CDR2 YSLEER. The DNA of the CDR3 is TGCGCCAGCAGCCAAGCGGGGCAGTCTAACTATGGCTACACCTTC. Residues: CASSQAGQSNYGYTF.

This clone was seen only a few times. The rearrangement uses TRBV5-4 and TRBJ2-1; 8 positions agree with TRBD2. The trim removed 3 bases at V and 4 bases at J, leaving 9 bases unmatched. The CDR3 has 16 residues. The germline CDR1 and CDR2 sequences are SGHNT and YYREEE (reference sequence). For the CDR3, the DNA is TGTGCCAGCAGCTCCCTAGGCGGGGGGAAGTACAATGAGCAGTTCTTC. As protein: CASSSLGGGKYNEQFF.

The table lists this clone with a few counts. V is TRBV7-3 and J is TRBJ1-2, with TRBD1 as a possible D gene (6 bases). CDR1 SGHTA and CDR2 FQGTGA come from the germline V gene. Trimming left V 2 bases short and J 5 bases short, with 12 bases between. The CDR3 is 14 amino acids. The CDR3 DNA reads TGTGCCAGCAGCTTAGAGCCAGGGGTTTATGGCTACACCTTC. Its protein is CASSLEPGVYGYTF.

This clone has a handful of counts. The chain combines TRBV28 with TRBJ1-3; D uncertain. This CDR3 is built from 14 residues. Germline values: CDR1 MDHEN, CDR2 SYDVKM. The V and J ends lost 3 bases and 6 bases respectively, with 12 bases between them. The CDR3, as DNA: TGTGCCAGCAGTTTCCCCGGTAGCGCAAACACCATATATTTT. This gives the protein CASSFPGSANTIYF.

This clone was detected only a few times. The rearrangement uses TRBV4-1 and TRBJ2-2; D not resolved. In germline, CDR1 is MGHRA, CDR2 YSYEKL. This CDR3 is 16 amino acids long. The ends were cut back, 4 bases at V and 5 bases at J, with 17 bases in the middle. This chain's CDR3 is CASSPGPQVVTGELFF. The CDR3 DNA reads TGCGCCAGCAGCCCCGGACCCCAGGTCGTGACCGGGGAGCTGTTTTTT.

The chain uses TRBV6-5 and TRBJ1-2; D may be TRBD1 (5 bases). Germline V CDR1 and CDR2: MNHEY, SVGAGI. The germline V and J ends were trimmed by 0 bases and 8 bases, with 13 bases remaining between them. The CDR3 is 14 amino acids. The CDR3 DNA reads TGTGCCAGCAGTTACTCGAGGGGAACTACGGGCTACACCTTC. This encodes CASSYSRGTTGYTF.

There are a few counts of this clone. In the same sample, other DNA sequences code for this CDR3. The chain uses TRBV6-5 and TRBJ2-3; D call uncertain. The CDR3 has 14 residues. Germline V gene lookup returns CDR1 MNHEY and CDR2 SVGAGI. V was cut by 3 bases and J by 0 bases, with 7 bases left in between. CDR3 sequence (DNA): TGTGCCAGCAGTTATTCCGACAGCACAGATACGCAGTATTTT. It codes for CASSYSDSTDTQYF.

The genes are TRBV4-3 and TRBJ1-2; no clear D gene. Trimming took off 4 bases at V and 0 bases at J, with 15 bases between the two ends. The CDR3 is 16 amino acids. Germline V gene data show CDR1 as LGHNA and CDR2 as YSLEER. The CDR3 DNA follows: TGCGCCAGCAGCCTCTCTTTGACTCAAACTAACTATGGCTACACCTTC. Translated, it gives CASSLSLTQTNYGYTF.

V and J are TRBV30 and TRBJ1-2; 7 bases line up with TRBD1. Trimming removed 0 bases from V and 6 bases from J; junction bases left unmatched: 7. Germline CDR1 and CDR2: GTSNPN and SVGIG (reference sequence). The CDR3 loop spans 14 amino acids. CDR3 protein: CAWSVLRGLDGYTF. The CDR3 coding sequence is TGTGCCTGGAGTGTACTCAGGGGGTTGGATGGCTACACCTTC.